This T cell receptor beta chain appears in the sequencing data of a study of identical twins. Study-wide points: Whereas memory repertoires showed no such difference, abundant cord blood beta clonotypes carried fewer insertions.

TCRdb reanalysed the 5' RACE reads using MiXCR and keeps one entry per CDR3 protein. The sample contains roughly 770,000 distinct CDR3 sequences, roughly 18% of which appear only once. This clonotype was seen a handful of times. Antigen: not known. The data were also submitted as part of a second study, on T cells expressing NK-cell markers. That report adds: Among the experiments, several used an anti-gamma-delta TCR antibody to restrict sorting to alpha-beta TCR T cells.

The specimen was PBMCs. The origin of this receptor is a woman aged 18 to 35 in good health.

The CDR3 region is CASSAQGAGETQYF. CDR3 DNA: TGCGCCAGCAGCGCACAGGGGGCTGGTGAGACCCAGTACTTC. The chain employs TRBV5-1 and TRBJ2-5; TRBD1 agrees at 9 bases. CDR1 is SGHRS and CDR2 is YFSETQ in the germline V gene. This CDR3 has 14 residues. Trimming removed 4 bases from V and 5 bases from J; junction bases left unmatched: 6.